This record concerns one T cell receptor (beta chain) sequence. The repertoire was sequenced with immunoSEQ multiplex PCR; TCRdb's copy has only in-frame clones and lacks some. In the table there are tens of thousands of clones, 85% to 95% of which are singletons. This sample was included in a study of technical replicates of blood from four donors. Germline V CDR1 and CDR2: SGHRS, YFSETQ. The CDR3 consists of 13 residues. The V end lost 2 bases, the J end lost 5 bases, and 10 bases lay between the germline ends. This TCR was sampled from a human donor in good health. Some clones in this sample may be carry-over from other donors' samples. V and J are TRBV5-1 and TRBJ2-5; a weak D match, TRBD1 (5 bases). Sequenced: PBMCs. The CDR3 DNA reads TGCGCCAGCAGCTTAGGGGATGGGGAGACCCAGTACTTC. Its protein is CASSLGDGETQYF.